This TCR beta chain originates from a study of breast tumors, draining lymph nodes, adjacent tissues listed by TCRdb under 2016. Broadly, across the study: Breast cancer patients provided tumor, adjacent nontumor tissue and axillary lymph nodes, and the study compared the TCR beta repertoires across these three sources. In human breast cancer, the study set out to evaluate how tumor, surrounding tissue and draining lymph node repertoires relate to one another and whether T cells may move between these sites. Results the study describes overall, beyond this receptor: The conclusion that tumor T cells originate in lymph nodes was framed as consistent with a hypothesis rather than directly demonstrated. The data were judged consistent with most tumor T cells deriving from the lymph node and then expanding within tumor tissue. Tumor and nontumor tissue repertoires were found to be significantly more similar in luminal-like than in basal-like breast cancer. T-cell repertoire diversity in tumors was found to be lower than in lymph nodes but higher than in nontumor tissue, and preferential V and J gene usage was observed.

Lymph node samples came from the axillary draining lymph nodes of breast cancer patients. V lost 7 bases and J lost 6 bases, and the count of bases not matched to a germline gene is 12. The CDR3, from cysteine to phenylalanine, totals 16 residues. Just CDR3 DNA is preserved here, 48 bases in frame from base 1. From the germline V gene, CDR1 is SGHTA and CDR2 is FQGNSA. This clonotype was observed once. Its recognized antigen is unknown. Base qualities are missing; no much larger clone stands one base away. A single read is weak support. Instrument on record: Illumina HiSeq 2000. TCR beta chain libraries were generated by multiplex PCR amplification. High-throughput sequencing was used to analyze the amplified TCR beta chain products. TCRdb cleaned the public reads at Q25 with fastp, built clones with MiXCR and kept in-frame beta chains. Rows merge per CDR3 protein into single entries with the most common DNA and genes. A total of approximately 230,000 distinct CDR3 sequences appear in this sample, less than 40% of them only once. The ten largest make up 3% to 4% of the sample.

Specimen: axillary lymph node tissue. This clonotype was sampled from a female donor with breast cancer. Some clones in this sample may be carry-over from other donors' samples. Recombination linked TRBV7-2 to TRBJ2-7, with 13 bases in between that match TRBD2. The CDR3 protein sequence reads: CASTLGTSGVGSEQYF. The nucleotide sequence is given as TGTGCCAGCACCCTCGGGACTAGCGGGGTTGGGAGCGAGCAGTACTTC. Extended through the reference TRBV7-2 and TRBJ2-7 proteins, this CDR3 yields the full variable domain: GAGVSQSPSNKVTEKGKDVELRCDPISGHTALYWYRQSLGQGLEFLIYFQGNSAPDKSGLPSDRFSAERTGGSVSTLTIQRTQQEDSAVYLCASTLGTSGVGSEQYFGPGTRLTVT.